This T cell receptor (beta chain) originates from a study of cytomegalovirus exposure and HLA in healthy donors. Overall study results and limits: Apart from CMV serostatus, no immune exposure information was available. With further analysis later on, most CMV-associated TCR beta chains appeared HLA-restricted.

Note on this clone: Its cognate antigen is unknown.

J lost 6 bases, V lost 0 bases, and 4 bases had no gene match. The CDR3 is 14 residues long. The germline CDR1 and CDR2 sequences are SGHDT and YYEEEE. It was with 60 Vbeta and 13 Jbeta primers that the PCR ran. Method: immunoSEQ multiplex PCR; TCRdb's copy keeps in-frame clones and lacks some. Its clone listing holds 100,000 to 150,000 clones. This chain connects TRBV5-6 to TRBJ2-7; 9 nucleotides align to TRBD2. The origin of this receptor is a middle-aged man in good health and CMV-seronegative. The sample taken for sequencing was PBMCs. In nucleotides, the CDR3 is TGTGCCAGCAGCTTGGGGCTAGCGGGATCCGAGCAGTACTTC. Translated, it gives CASSLGLAGSEQYF.